This T cell receptor beta chain was recovered during a study of T-cell memory formation after mild COVID-19. Overall study context: The two donors had largely donor-specific TCR clusters.

In TCRdb, the 5' RACE reads were re-called with MiXCR into one record per CDR3 protein. This table has some 120,000 distinct CDR3 sequences, roughly 6% appearing once. The CDR3 contains 13 residues. Trimming took 6 bases from V and 0 from J, leaving 3 bases between them. Germline-derived CDR1 and CDR2 are SGHTA and FQGNSA. This chain links TRBV7-2 with TRBJ2-6, with D unresolved. This TCR was sampled from an adult woman who had mild COVID-19 (a few samples of this study predate the infection). Cell type and time point are not known. Sequencing was performed on PBMCs or a T cell subset sorted from them (not recorded which). The CDR3 DNA follows: TGTGCCAGCAGGAGCTCTGGGGCCAACGTCCTGACTTTC. Its protein is CASRSSGANVLTF.